The 22 T cell receptor beta chains below come from one sample, sequenced in a study of tumor and adjacent non-tumor tissue in lung cancer. TCRbeta libraries were built with three rounds of nested PCR, modified from ARM-PCR. Via MiXCR, TCRdb re-called the multiplex PCR reads, giving one row per CDR3 protein. The sample includes 48,000 or so distinct CDR3 sequences, 64% of them seen just once. No cell sorting was done before RNA was extracted from the tissue. The normal lung tissue was taken more than 3 cm from the tumor edge. The material sequenced was distant non-tumor lung tissue. Receptors were obtained from a woman aged 65 to 85 with non-small cell lung cancer.

V is TRBV29-1 and J is TRBJ2-3, with TRBD2 matching 7 bases. V lost 3 bases to trimming and J lost 14 bases; unmatched junction nucleotides: 20. Germline V gene data show CDR1 as SQVTM and CDR2 as ANQGSEA. The CDR3 has 15 amino acids. Here the CDR3 DNA reads TGCAGCGTTGAGGGTTCTGGCGGGAGTACAGATATGCTGTATTTT. Its translation: CSVEGSGGSTDMLYF.

For this clonotype: This CDR3 is missing its conserved last phenylalanine or tryptophan, likely due to a read error. This chain connects TRBV5-1 to TRBJ2-2, with no clear D. This CDR3 region has 15 residues. Germline CDR1 reads SGHRS; CDR2 reads YFSETQ. Here the CDR3 reads CASSLIGPNTRELFL. The CDR3 DNA is TGCGCCAGTAGCTTGATCGGTCCGAACACCAGGGAGCTGTTTCTT.

This chain connects TRBV7-9 to TRBJ1-5; TRBD1 matches 7 bases. CDR3 length equals 18 residues. V trimming: 1 base; J trimming: 0 bases; junction bases outside the gene matches: 9. Germline V gives CDR1 SEHNR, CDR2 FQNEAQ (reference sequence). CDR3 sequence (DNA): TGTGCCAGCAGCTTAGGTACAGGGGAGACATATAGCAATCAGCCCCAGCATTTT. As protein: CASSLGTGETYSNQPQHF. The full variable domain, with the rest looked up from reference TRBV7-9 and TRBJ1-5, is DTGVSQNPRHKITKRGQNVTFRCDPISEHNRLYWYRQTLGQGPEFLTYFQNEAQLEKSRLLSDRFSAERPKGSFSTLEIQRTEQGDSAMYLCASSLGTGETYSNQPQHFGDGTRLSIL.

The sample holds a few counts of this clonotype. This rearrangement joins TRBV28 to TRBJ2-1, with TRBD2 as a possible D gene (6 bases). Trimming pared 2 bases from V and 5 bases from J, leaving 34 bases between. Germline CDR1 is MDHEN and CDR2 is SYDVKM. The CDR3 contains 22 residues. The CDR3 nucleotides are TGTGCCAGCAGTTTAGAGGGTTACGAGGAGGGAGTAATCCTTAGCATTAACAATGAGCAGTTCTTC. Translation gives CASSLEGYEEGVILSINNEQFF. Looking up the rest from reference TRBV28 and TRBJ2-1 gives the full variable domain: DVKVTQSSRYLVKRTGEKVFLECVQDMDHENMFWYRQDPGLGLRLIYFSYDVKMKEKGDIPEGYSVSREKKERFSLILESASTNQTSMYLCASSLEGYEEGVILSINNEQFFGPGTRLTVL.

This clonotype came up many times. The V gene is TRBV5-6, the J gene TRBJ1-1; weak D call: TRBD1 (6 bases). The CDR3 totals 13 residues. Per germline, CDR1 SGHDT and CDR2 YYEEEE. The ends were cut back, 5 bases at V and 11 bases at J, with 19 bases in the middle. The CDR3 sequence: CASSELTGLAAFF. DNA of the CDR3: TGTGCCAGCAGTGAATTGACAGGACTGGCGGCTTTCTTT.

Concerning this clonotype: This is likely a read error, given that the CDR3 carries no conserved phenylalanine or tryptophan at its end. The chain links TRBV29-1 to TRBJ2-3; 10 nucleotides agree with TRBD2. This CDR3 has 13 residues. CDR1 SQVTM and CDR2 ANQGSEA come from the germline V gene. The CDR3 sequence: CSVRTSGTDRQYS. CDR3 sequence (DNA): TGCAGCGTCCGGACTAGCGGTACAGATAGGCAGTATTCT.

The rearrangement links TRBV5-1 to TRBJ2-7, with 7 bases lining up with TRBD1. CDR1 is SGHRS, CDR2 YFSETQ, per germline. The CDR3 consists of 14 residues. The trim removed 1 base at V and 0 bases at J, leaving 1 base unmatched. The CDR3: CASSLRGPSYEQYF. The CDR3 DNA reads TGCGCCAGCAGCTTGAGGGGGCCCTCCTACGAGCAGTACTTC.

This clonotype appeared a few times. The DNA for the CDR3 is TGTGCCAGTGTTGATCTGGGACAGTTGAACACTGAAGCTTTCTTT. It translates to CASVDLGQLNTEAFF. The chain recombines TRBV19 with TRBJ1-1, with 7 bases fitting TRBD1. The CDR3 contains 15 residues. Trimming removed 8 bases from V and 0 bases from J; junction bases left unmatched: 9. Germline-derived CDR1 and CDR2 are LNHDA and SQIVND (reference sequence).

This clonotype appeared many times. The V gene is TRBV10-2, the J gene TRBJ2-4; 8 positions match TRBD2. CDR1 and CDR2 (germline): WSHSY, SAAADI. The CDR3 runs 13 residues. V lost 8 bases, J lost 6 bases, and 6 bases stayed unmatched. CDR3 residues: CASGATSGNIQYF. CDR3 coding DNA: TGCGCCAGCGGGGCCACTAGCGGAAACATTCAGTACTTC.

On this clonotype: A read error may be the cause here, since a much bigger clone is one base away. The chain is built from TRBV6-1 and TRBJ1-2; D unresolved. There are 11 residues in the CDR3. Germline V gene data show CDR1 as MNHNS and CDR2 as SASEGT. V lost 8 bases and J 3 bases, leaving 7 bases between the germline ends. CDR3 amino acids: CASVGDYGYTF. The CDR3 DNA sequence: TGTGCCAGCGTCGGGGACTATGGCTACACCTTC.

As regards this clonotype: A read error may account for a junction end that differs from germline. The chain couples TRBV6-5 to TRBJ2-7; possible D gene TRBD1, 5 bases. The CDR3 totals 15 residues. Germline CDR1 MNHEY, CDR2 SVGAGI. The CDR3 region is CASSYSGYQGHERYF. The CDR3 region has the DNA TGTGCCAGCAGTTACTCCGGGTACCAGGGCCACGAGCGGTACTTC.

Here the CDR3 DNA reads TGTGCCAGCAGTGCCCTCGTGAGCGGCCAAAAAGAGATCCAATACTTC. Protein: CASSALVSGQKEIQYF. The chain carries TRBV28 and TRBJ2-5; the D gene is possibly TRBD2 (5 bases). There are 16 residues in the CDR3. Per germline, CDR1 MDHEN and CDR2 SYDVKM. V lost 5 bases and J 14 bases, leaving 30 bases between the germline ends.

As for this clonotype: A much more abundant neighbour one base away suggests this may be a read error. This chain connects TRBV5-1 to TRBJ1-1, with D tentatively TRBD1 (6 bases). The length of the CDR3 is 14 residues. Germline CDR1 SGHRS, CDR2 YFSETQ. For the CDR3, the DNA is TGCGCCAGCAACTTGGTCGGGGGACATAATGAAGCTTTCTTT. Protein: CASNLVGGHNEAFF.

The sample holds many counts of this clonotype. J is TRBJ1-1 and V is TRBV5-6; 9 bases line up with TRBD1. Germline V lookup: CDR1 SGHDT, CDR2 YYEEEE. The CDR3 is 16 amino acids. V gave up 3 bases and J gave up 4 bases; unmatched junction bases: 10. CDR3 amino acids: CASSSQGTGYSTEAFF. In DNA form, the CDR3 reads TGTGCCAGCAGCTCCCAGGGGACAGGGTATAGCACTGAAGCTTTCTTT. Full variable domain (outside the CDR3, taken from reference TRBV5-6 and TRBJ1-1): DAGVTQSPTHLIKTRGQQVTLRCSPKSGHDTVSWYQQALGQGPQFIFQYYEEEERQRGNFPDRFSGHQFPNYSSELNVNALLLGDSALYLCASSSQGTGYSTEAFFGQGTRLTVV.

This clonotype was seen repeatedly, ten times or more. The CDR3: CSARMREVGTDTQYF. DNA of the CDR3: TGCAGTGCTAGAATGAGGGAGGTGGGCACAGATACGCAGTATTTT. The rearrangement links TRBV20-1 to TRBJ2-3, with a weak D call TRBD2 (6 bases). CDR1 is DFQATT, CDR2 SNEGSKA, per germline (reference sequence). Trimming removed 2 bases at V and 1 base at J, with 13 bases between. The CDR3 has 15 residues.

This clonotype came up many times. The rearrangement uses TRBV7-8 and TRBJ2-2; TRBD2 matches at 8 bases. With V trimmed by 0 bases and J by 5 bases, 5 bases remained unmatched. The CDR3 totals 16 residues. Germline V gene data show CDR1 as SGHVS and CDR2 as FQNEAQ. The CDR3 protein is CASSLAASGQTGELFF. CDR3 nucleotide sequence: TGTGCCAGCAGCTTAGCTGCTAGCGGGCAGACCGGGGAGCTGTTTTTT.

This clonotype has a count of ten or more. This chain uses TRBV5-6 with TRBJ2-7, with D maybe TRBD1 (6 bases). Trimming left V 2 bases short and J 1 base short, with 13 bases between. Germline lookup yields CDR1 SGHDT and CDR2 YYEEEE. The CDR3 extends over 15 amino acids. The CDR3: CASSFGDRPSYEQYF. CDR3 in DNA: TGTGCCAGCAGCTTCGGAGACAGGCCTTCCTACGAGCAGTACTTC.

On this clonotype: The germline gene is not matched at one end of the junction; a read error may be the cause. The rearrangement joins TRBV4-1 to TRBJ2-1, with 7 nucleotides matching TRBD2. The CDR3 has 15 residues. CDR1 is MGHRA, CDR2 YSYEKL, per germline. CDR3: CASSQALRDYKEQFF. In DNA form, the CDR3 reads TGCGCCAGCAGCCAAGCGTTAAGGGACTACAAAGAGCAGTTCTTC.

A note on this clonotype: An end of the junction does not agree with germline; a read error may underlie this. The V gene is TRBV20-1, the J gene TRBJ2-5, with D unresolved. CDR3 size: 12 residues. The germline V gene has CDR1 DFQATT and CDR2 SNEGSKA (reference sequence). CDR3 sequence reads: CSASRLQEAQYF. The CDR3 region has the DNA TGCAGTGCTAGTAGGCTGCAAGAGGCCCAGTACTTC.

About this clonotype itself: This sequence may be a read error, since a much larger clone differs from it by one base. Here the CDR3 reads CASNLAGGSSYEQYF. The CDR3 DNA reads as TGTGCCAGCAACTTAGCAGGGGGGAGCTCCTACGAGCAGTACTTC. The chain uses TRBV7-9 and TRBJ2-7, with D maybe TRBD1 (7 bases). There are 15 residues in the CDR3. Per the germline V gene, CDR1 is SEHNR and CDR2 is FQNEAQ (reference sequence).

This clonotype was recorded at least ten times. The chain links TRBV6-2 or TRBV6-3 to TRBJ2-2, with 9 nucleotides matching TRBD2. Germline V gene sequence: CDR1 MNHEY, CDR2 SVGEGT. After removal of 2 bases from V and 2 bases from J, the junction contained 9 bases not matched to a gene. The CDR3 sequence is 18 residues long. As DNA, the CDR3 is TGTGCCAGCAGTTACCCCAATCCGGGACTAGCAAACACCGGGGAGCTGTTTTTT. It yields the protein CASSYPNPGLANTGELFF.

Regarding this clonotype: The junction departs from the called germline gene at one end, perhaps through a read error. The rearrangement uses TRBV29-1 and TRBJ2-7; possibly TRBD2 for D (5 bases). Germline V gene lookup returns CDR1 SQVTM and CDR2 ANQGSEA. The CDR3 covers 16 residues. In nucleotides, the CDR3 is TGCAGCGTTGAAGTTCTCCCACATGGGAGCTCCTATGAGCAGTACTTC. Protein product: CSVEVLPHGSSYEQYF.